Listed below are T cell receptor beta chains from one sample, sequenced in a study of cytomegalovirus exposure and HLA in healthy donors. Produced via immunoSEQ multiplex PCR; TCRdb's table is partial and in-frame only. Of 200,000 to 300,000 clones in the sample, 82% were seen once. Material for sequencing was PBMCs. The receptors come from a woman in her thirties or forties in good health and CMV-seropositive. Both conserved end residues are part of each CDR3. Fields, in order: V gene, CDR3 length, J gene, D gene, CDR3 protein. D genes are given only for firm matches.

v_call: TRBV7-2
cdr3_length: 14
j_call: TRBJ2-7
d_call: TRBD2
cdr3_aa: CASSVTGGLDEQYF

v_call: TRBV2
cdr3_length: 17
j_call: TRBJ1-6
d_call: TRBD1
cdr3_aa: CASSHWTGGAYNSPLHF

v_call: TRBV5-1
cdr3_length: 15
j_call: TRBJ2-5
d_call: TRBD2
cdr3_aa: CASSLVTSGSETQYF

v_call: TRBV10-1
cdr3_length: 14
j_call: TRBJ1-4
d_call: -
cdr3_aa: CASSDRGAGEKLFF

v_call: TRBV4-1
cdr3_length: 14
j_call: TRBJ1-2
d_call: -
cdr3_aa: CASSQVLVGGGYTF

v_call: TRBV7-8
cdr3_length: 18
j_call: TRBJ2-5
d_call: -
cdr3_aa: CASSLGRGSGAAQETQYF

v_call: TRBV18
cdr3_length: 16
j_call: TRBJ2-3
d_call: TRBD1
cdr3_aa: CASSPIMGQPTDTQYF

v_call: TRBV11-2
cdr3_length: 17
j_call: TRBJ1-1
d_call: -
cdr3_aa: CASSLESRGVDNTEAFF

v_call: TRBV19
cdr3_length: 13
j_call: TRBJ1-2
d_call: TRBD1
cdr3_aa: CASRGQENYGYTF

v_call: TRBV25-1
cdr3_length: 13
j_call: TRBJ1-1
d_call: TRBD1
cdr3_aa: CASTHDRGAKAFF

v_call: TRBV5-1
cdr3_length: 15
j_call: TRBJ2-7
d_call: -
cdr3_aa: CASRVGHIDSYEQYF

v_call: TRBV6-1
cdr3_length: 16
j_call: TRBJ1-2
d_call: -
cdr3_aa: CASSEPREGRAYGYTF

v_call: TRBV30
cdr3_length: 15
j_call: TRBJ2-3
d_call: TRBD2
cdr3_aa: CAWSVQAGGTDTQYF

v_call: TRBV7-9
cdr3_length: 17
j_call: TRBJ2-7
d_call: -
cdr3_aa: CASSPRGLAPFSYEQYF

v_call: TRBV29-1
cdr3_length: 15
j_call: TRBJ2-1
d_call: TRBD2
cdr3_aa: CSVLGTSSKPNEQFF

v_call: TRBV4-1
cdr3_length: 14
j_call: TRBJ1-1
d_call: -
cdr3_aa: CASSQVSYSTEAFF

v_call: TRBV10-3
cdr3_length: 16
j_call: TRBJ2-5
d_call: TRBD2
cdr3_aa: CAISESSGGGQETQYF

v_call: TRBV5-1
cdr3_length: 17
j_call: TRBJ1-3
d_call: TRBD1
cdr3_aa: CASSLLPPGQRGNTIYF

v_call: TRBV6-1
cdr3_length: 14
j_call: TRBJ1-1
d_call: -
cdr3_aa: CACSSDSMNTEAFF

v_call: TRBV5-1
cdr3_length: 15
j_call: TRBJ1-4
d_call: -
cdr3_aa: CASSLAPRAGEKLFF

v_call: TRBV4-2
cdr3_length: 18
j_call: TRBJ2-3
d_call: -
cdr3_aa: CASSQDGSSGISTDTQYF

v_call: TRBV7-2
cdr3_length: 11
j_call: TRBJ2-3
d_call: -
cdr3_aa: CASSLAQTWVW

v_call: TRBV7-9
cdr3_length: 15
j_call: TRBJ2-2
d_call: -
cdr3_aa: CASSLVQGVTGELFF

v_call: TRBV18
cdr3_length: 21
j_call: TRBJ2-1
d_call: -
cdr3_aa: CASSPFLGHGKPTSSYNEQFF

v_call: TRBV4-2
cdr3_length: 17
j_call: TRBJ1-6
d_call: -
cdr3_aa: CASSQDSSGRYNSPLHF

v_call: TRBV11-2
cdr3_length: 11
j_call: TRBJ2-3
d_call: -
cdr3_aa: CASSGPGSQYF

v_call: TRBV7-8
cdr3_length: 12
j_call: TRBJ2-7
d_call: -
cdr3_aa: CASSGQNYEQYF

v_call: TRBV7-3
cdr3_length: 15
j_call: TRBJ2-3
d_call: TRBD2
cdr3_aa: CASSLTSGRGDTQYF

v_call: TRBV9
cdr3_length: 15
j_call: TRBJ1-4
d_call: -
cdr3_aa: CASSALGQPNEKLFF